This record looks at one T cell receptor beta chain sequence and its context. The germline V gene has CDR1 SGDLS and CDR2 YYNGEE. This CDR3 region has 13 residues. Trimming removed 2 bases at V and 6 bases at J, with 11 bases between. Combining a sample-barcoded 5' primer with a J-beta primer mix, a second PCR ran for roughly 6 to 12 cycles. TCRdb reanalysed the 5' RACE reads using MiXCR and keeps one entry per CDR3 protein. The sample records 1.8 million or so distinct CDR3 sequences, approximately 39% being singletons. The data stem from a study of blood T cells in healthy people across ages. Study-level information: About one barcoded beta molecule per two T cells was captured by template switching.

The clonotype originates from a human donor in good health. The chain couples TRBV9 to TRBJ1-2; D uncertain. The source material was blood. This CDR3 reads CASSVGRVDGYTF. CDR3 bases: TGTGCCAGCAGCGTCGGACGGGTGGATGGCTACACCTTC.